This record concerns one T cell receptor beta chain sequence. These data belong to a study of preoperative IRX-2 immunotherapy in early breast cancer. This CDR3 region has 13 residues. Germline CDR1 reads SGDLS; CDR2 reads YYNGEE. V was trimmed by 5 bases and J by 1 base, leaving 9 bases between them. Only in-frame clones appear in the TCRdb table, and some are missing; sequencing was by immunoSEQ multiplex PCR. The sample lists around 88,000 clones; 86% were seen once. The treatment here: preoperative locoregional IRX-2 cytokine immunotherapy. The sample was tumor tissue, taken after IRX-2 immunotherapy. The chain employs TRBV9 and TRBJ2-5; D is uncertain. The receptor was isolated from a human donor with breast cancer. CDR3: CASSGFTQETQYF. The DNA of the CDR3 is TGTGCCAGCAGTGGGTTCACCCAAGAGACCCAGTACTTC.